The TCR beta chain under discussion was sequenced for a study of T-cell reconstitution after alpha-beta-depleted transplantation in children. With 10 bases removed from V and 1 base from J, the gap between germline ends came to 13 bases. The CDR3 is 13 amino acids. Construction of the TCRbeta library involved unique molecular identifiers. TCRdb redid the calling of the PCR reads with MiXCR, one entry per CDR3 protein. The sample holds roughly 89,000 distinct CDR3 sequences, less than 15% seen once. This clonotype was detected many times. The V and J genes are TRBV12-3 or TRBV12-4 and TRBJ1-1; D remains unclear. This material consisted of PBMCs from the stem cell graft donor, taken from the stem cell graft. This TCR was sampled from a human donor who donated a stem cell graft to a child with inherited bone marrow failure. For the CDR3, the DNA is TGTGCCATCAATACACAACCGAACACTGAAGCTTTCTTT. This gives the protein CAINTQPNTEAFF.